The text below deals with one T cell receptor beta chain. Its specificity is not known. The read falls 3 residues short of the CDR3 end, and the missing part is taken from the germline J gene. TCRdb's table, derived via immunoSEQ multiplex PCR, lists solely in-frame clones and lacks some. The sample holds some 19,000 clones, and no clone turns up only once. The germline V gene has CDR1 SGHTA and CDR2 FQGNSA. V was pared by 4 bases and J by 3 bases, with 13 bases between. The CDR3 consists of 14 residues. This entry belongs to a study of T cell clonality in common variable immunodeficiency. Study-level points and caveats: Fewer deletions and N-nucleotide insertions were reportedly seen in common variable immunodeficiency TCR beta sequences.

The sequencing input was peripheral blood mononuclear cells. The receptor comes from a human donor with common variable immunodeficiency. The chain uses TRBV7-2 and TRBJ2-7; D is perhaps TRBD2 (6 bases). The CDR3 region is CASSSGLVNYEQYF. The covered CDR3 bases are TGTGCCAGCAGCTCGGGACTGGTAAACTACGAG.